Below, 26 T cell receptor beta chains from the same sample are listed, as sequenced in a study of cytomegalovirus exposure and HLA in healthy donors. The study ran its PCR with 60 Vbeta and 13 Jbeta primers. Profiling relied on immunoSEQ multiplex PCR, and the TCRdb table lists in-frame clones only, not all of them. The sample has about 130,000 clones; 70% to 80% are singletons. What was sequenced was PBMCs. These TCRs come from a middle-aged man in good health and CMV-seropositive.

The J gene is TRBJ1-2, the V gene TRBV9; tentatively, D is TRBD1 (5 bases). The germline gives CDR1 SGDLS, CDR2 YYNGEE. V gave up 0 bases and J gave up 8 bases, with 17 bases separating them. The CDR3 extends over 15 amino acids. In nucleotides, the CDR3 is TGTGCCAGCAGCGTAGATATTCATGTGACAGAGGGCTACACCTTC. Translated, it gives CASSVDIHVTEGYTF.

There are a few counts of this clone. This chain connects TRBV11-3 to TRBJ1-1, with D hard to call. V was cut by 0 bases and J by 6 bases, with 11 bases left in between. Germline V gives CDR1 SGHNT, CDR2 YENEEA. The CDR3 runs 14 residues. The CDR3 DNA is TGTGCCAGCAGCTTAGAGGCCGACGGGGCTGAAGCTTTCTTT. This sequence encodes CASSLEADGAEAFF.

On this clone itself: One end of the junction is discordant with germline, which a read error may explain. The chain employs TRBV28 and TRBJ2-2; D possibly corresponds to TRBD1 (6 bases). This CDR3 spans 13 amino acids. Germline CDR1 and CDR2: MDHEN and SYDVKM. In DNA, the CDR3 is TGTGCCACTCCAGGGGCGAAGACCGGGGAGCTGTTTTTT. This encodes CATPGAKTGELFF.

For the CDR3, the DNA is TGTGCCAGCAGCTTTGGACTGGACGGAGAGCAGTTCTTC. It specifies CASSFGLDGEQFF. The gene calls are TRBV7-6 and TRBJ2-1; a possible D gene is TRBD2 (5 bases). V was pared by 3 bases and J by 10 bases, with 13 bases between. The length of the CDR3 is 13 residues. CDR1 and CDR2 from the germline V gene are SGHVS and FNYEAQ.

CDR3 region: CASSLGDRAYYGYTF. The CDR3 DNA sequence: TGTGCCAGCAGCTTAGGGGACAGGGCATACTATGGCTACACCTTC. The rearrangement joins TRBV7-9 to TRBJ1-2; 9 nucleotides agree with TRBD1. From germline, CDR1 is SEHNR and CDR2 FQNEAQ (reference sequence). CDR3 length: 15 amino acids. Germline trimming cut 1 base from V and 3 bases from J; bases unmatched to any gene: 3.

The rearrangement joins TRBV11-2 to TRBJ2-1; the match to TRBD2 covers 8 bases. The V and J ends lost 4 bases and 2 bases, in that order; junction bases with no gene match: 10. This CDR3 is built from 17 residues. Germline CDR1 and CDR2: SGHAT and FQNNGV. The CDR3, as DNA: TGTGCCAGCAGCTCTTTAAAGACTAGCGACCCCTACAATGAGCAGTTCTTC. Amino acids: CASSSLKTSDPYNEQFF.

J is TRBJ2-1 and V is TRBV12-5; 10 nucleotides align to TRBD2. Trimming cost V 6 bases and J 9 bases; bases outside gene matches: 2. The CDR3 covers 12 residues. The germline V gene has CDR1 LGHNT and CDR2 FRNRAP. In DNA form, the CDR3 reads TGTGCTAGTGGACTAGCGGGAAGTGAGCAGTTCTTC. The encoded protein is CASGLAGSEQFF.

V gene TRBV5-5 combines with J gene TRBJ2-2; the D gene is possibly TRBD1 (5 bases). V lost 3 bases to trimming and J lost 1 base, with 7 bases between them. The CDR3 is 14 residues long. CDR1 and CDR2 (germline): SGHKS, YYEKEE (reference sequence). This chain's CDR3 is CASSYDRNTGELFF. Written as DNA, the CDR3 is TGTGCCAGCAGCTATGACAGGAACACCGGGGAGCTGTTTTTT.

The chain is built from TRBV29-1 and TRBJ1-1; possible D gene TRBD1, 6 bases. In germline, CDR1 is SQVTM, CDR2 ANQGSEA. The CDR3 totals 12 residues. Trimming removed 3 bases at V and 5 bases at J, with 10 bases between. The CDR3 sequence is CSVEGARTEAFF. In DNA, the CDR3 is TGCAGCGTTGAGGGGGCGCGGACTGAAGCTTTCTTT. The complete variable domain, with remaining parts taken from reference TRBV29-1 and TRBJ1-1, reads SAVISQKPSRDICQRGTSLTIQCQVDSQVTMMFWYRQQPGQSLTLIATANQGSEATYESGFVIDKFPISRPNLTFSTLTVSNMSPEDSSIYLCSVEGARTEAFFGQGTRLTVV.

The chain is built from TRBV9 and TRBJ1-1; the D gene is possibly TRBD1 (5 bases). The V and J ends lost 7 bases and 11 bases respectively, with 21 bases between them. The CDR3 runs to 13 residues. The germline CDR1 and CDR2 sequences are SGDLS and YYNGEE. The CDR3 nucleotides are TGTGCCAGCGCGAGCGACGTGGTGGGGGGGGCTTTCTTT. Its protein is CASASDVVGGAFF.

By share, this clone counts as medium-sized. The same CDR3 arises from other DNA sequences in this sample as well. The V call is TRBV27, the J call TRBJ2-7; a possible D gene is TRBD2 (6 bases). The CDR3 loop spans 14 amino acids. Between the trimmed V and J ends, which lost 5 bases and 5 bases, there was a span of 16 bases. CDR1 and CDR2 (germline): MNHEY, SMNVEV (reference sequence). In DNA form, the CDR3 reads TGTGCCAGCAGTACGGCGGGGAGACTCGACGAGCAGTACTTC. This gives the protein CASSTAGRLDEQYF.

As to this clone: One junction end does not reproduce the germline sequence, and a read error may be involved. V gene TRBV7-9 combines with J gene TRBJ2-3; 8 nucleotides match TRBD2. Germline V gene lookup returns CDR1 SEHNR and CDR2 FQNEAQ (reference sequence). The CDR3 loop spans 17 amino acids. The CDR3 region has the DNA TGTTCCAGCAGCTCTTGGAGCGGGAGTGGTAGCACAGATACGCAGTATTTT. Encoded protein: CSSSSWSGSGSTDTQYF. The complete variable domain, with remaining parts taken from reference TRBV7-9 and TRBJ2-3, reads DTGVSQNPRHKITKRGQNVTFRCDPISEHNRLYWYRQTLGQGPEFLTYFQNEAQLEKSRLLSDRFSAERPKGSFSTLEIQRTEQGDSAMYLCSSSSWSGSGSTDTQYFGPGTRLTVL.

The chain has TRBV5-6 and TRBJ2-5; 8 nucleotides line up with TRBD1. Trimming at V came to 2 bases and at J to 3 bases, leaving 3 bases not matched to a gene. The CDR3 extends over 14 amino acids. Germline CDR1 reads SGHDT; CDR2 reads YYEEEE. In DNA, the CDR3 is TGTGCCAGCAGCTTTCAGGGGGCGAAAGAGACCCAGTACTTC. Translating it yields CASSFQGAKETQYF.

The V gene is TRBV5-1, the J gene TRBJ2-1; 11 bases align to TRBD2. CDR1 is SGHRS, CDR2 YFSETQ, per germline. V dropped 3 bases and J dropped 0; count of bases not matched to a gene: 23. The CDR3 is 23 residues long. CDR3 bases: TGCGCCAGCAGCTGGGGACGCATCCAACGGGCTAGCGGGAGGACCAGCTCCTACAATGAGCAGTTCTTC. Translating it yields CASSWGRIQRASGRTSSYNEQFF.

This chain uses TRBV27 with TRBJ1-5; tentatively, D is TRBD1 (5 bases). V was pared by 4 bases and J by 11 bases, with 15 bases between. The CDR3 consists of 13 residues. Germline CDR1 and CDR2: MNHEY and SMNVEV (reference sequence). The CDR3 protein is CASSYLPGGAQHF. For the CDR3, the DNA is TGTGCCAGCAGTTACCTGCCGGGAGGGGCCCAGCATTTT.

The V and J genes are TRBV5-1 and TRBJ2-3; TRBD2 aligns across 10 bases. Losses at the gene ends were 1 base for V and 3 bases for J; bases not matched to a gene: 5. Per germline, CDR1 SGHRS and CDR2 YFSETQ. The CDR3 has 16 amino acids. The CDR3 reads CASSLNPAGGTDTQYF. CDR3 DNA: TGCGCCAGCAGCTTGAACCCAGCGGGAGGGACAGATACGCAGTATTTT.

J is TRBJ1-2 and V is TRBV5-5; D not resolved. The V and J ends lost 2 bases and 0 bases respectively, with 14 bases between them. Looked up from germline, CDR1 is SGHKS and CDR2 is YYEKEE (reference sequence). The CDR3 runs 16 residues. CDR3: CASSFLMGRTNYGYTF. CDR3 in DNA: TGTGCCAGCAGCTTTTTGATGGGGAGAACTAACTATGGCTACACCTTC.

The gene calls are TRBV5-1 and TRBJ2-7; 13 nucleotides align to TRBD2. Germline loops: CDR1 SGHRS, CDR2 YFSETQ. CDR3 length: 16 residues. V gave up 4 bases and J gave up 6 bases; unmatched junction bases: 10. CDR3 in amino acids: CASSRTSGSVTLEQYF. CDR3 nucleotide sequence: TGCGCCAGCAGCCGGACTAGCGGGAGTGTTACCCTCGAGCAGTACTTC.

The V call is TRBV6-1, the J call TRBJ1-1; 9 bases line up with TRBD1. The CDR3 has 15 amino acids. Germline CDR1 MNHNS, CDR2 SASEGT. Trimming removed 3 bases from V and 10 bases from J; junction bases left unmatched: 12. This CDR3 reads CASSEWGQGIYGAFF. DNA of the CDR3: TGTGCCAGCAGTGAGTGGGGACAGGGAATTTATGGAGCTTTCTTT.

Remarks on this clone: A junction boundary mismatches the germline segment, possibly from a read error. CDR3: CASSFGGGLAGGYSEQFF. The CDR3 coding sequence is TGTGCCAGCAGTTTCGGGGGGGGGCTAGCGGGAGGATACAGTGAGCAGTTCTTC. J is TRBJ2-1 and V is TRBV28; 11 nucleotides align to TRBD2. CDR1 is MDHEN, CDR2 SYDVKM, per germline. The length of the CDR3 is 18 residues.

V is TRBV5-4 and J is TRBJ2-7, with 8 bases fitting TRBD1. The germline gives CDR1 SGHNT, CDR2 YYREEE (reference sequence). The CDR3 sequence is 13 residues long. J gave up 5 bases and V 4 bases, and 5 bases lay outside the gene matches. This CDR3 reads CASSLDRGHEQYF. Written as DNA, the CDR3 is TGTGCCAGCAGCCTAGACAGGGGCCACGAGCAGTACTTC.

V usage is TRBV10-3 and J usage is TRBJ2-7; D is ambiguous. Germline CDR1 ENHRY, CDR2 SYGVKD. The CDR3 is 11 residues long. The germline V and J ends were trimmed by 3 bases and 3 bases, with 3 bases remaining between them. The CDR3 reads CAISDSYEQYF. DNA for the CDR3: TGTGCCATCAGTGATAGCTACGAGCAGTACTTC.

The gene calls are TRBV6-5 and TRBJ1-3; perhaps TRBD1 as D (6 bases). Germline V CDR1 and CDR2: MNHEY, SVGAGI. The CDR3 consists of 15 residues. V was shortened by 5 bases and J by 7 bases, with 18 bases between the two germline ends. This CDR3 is CASSRTEGFGNTIYF. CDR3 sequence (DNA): TGTGCCAGCAGTCGGACAGAAGGGTTTGGGAACACCATATATTTT.

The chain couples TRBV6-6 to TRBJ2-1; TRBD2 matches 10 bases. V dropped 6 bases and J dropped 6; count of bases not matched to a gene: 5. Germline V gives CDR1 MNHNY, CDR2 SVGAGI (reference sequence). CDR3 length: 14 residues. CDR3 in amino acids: CASSPGLAINEQFF. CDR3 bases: TGTGCCAGCAGCCCGGGACTAGCGATCAATGAGCAGTTCTTC.

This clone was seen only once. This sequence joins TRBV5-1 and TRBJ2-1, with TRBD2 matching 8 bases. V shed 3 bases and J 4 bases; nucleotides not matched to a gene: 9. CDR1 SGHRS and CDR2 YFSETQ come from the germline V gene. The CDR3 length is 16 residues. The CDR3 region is CASSSSAGDKYNEQFF. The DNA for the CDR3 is TGCGCCAGCAGCTCCTCAGCGGGAGATAAGTACAATGAGCAGTTCTTC.

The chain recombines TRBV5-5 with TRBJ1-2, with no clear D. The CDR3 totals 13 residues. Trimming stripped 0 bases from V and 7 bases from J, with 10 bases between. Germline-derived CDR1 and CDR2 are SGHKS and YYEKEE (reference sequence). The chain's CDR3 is CASSLEESVGYTF. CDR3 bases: TGTGCCAGCAGCTTGGAAGAATCGGTTGGCTACACCTTC.